This T cell receptor (beta chain) is from a study of T cells in women clearing cervical HPV infection. Study as a whole: Controls gave blood once infection was undetectable; cases at lesion identification. HLA type stays a possible confounder, typing being limited.

Study-level points and caveats: CIN3+ cases had significantly higher TCR richness than controls; evenness did not differ.

Comment on this clone: Its antigen is not identified. The sequenced fragment ends 3 residues before the CDR3 boundary, so the rest is inferred from the germline J gene.

Germline CDR1 reads SGHRS; CDR2 reads YFSETQ. This CDR3 contains 15 residues. Measured with immunoSEQ multiplex PCR; TCRdb has only the in-frame clones, and not every one. This repertoire comprises roughly 28,000 clones; its ten largest clones make up around 10%. The source of this sequence is a woman between 18 and 69 years old with a cervical HPV16 infection that either progressed to CIN3+ or cleared (not recorded which). The sequencing input was blood buffy coat. The gene calls are TRBV5-1 and TRBJ1-4; tentatively, D is TRBD1 (6 bases). CDR3 sequence: CASSPGVSGANVLFF. Partial CDR3 DNA: TGCGCCAGCAGTCCAGGGGTCTCTGGGGCCAACGTA.